This entry describes one T cell receptor beta chain. The antigen is unknown. Sequencing used immunoSEQ multiplex PCR; TCRdb keeps in-frame clones, though not all of them. The sample has about 120,000 clones; over 65% are singletons. The sample comes from a study of shared clonotypes between healthy human individuals. Germline assignment: CDR1 MDHEN and CDR2 SYDVKM. With 6 bases removed from V and 8 bases from J, the gap between germline ends came to 16 bases. The CDR3 is 14 residues long. CD45RO+ cells plus CCR7-negative CD45RA+ TemRA cells formed CD8 memory. Study-wide results and caveats: It was only blood that was sampled, and tissue repertoires likely differ.

The sequenced material came from memory CD8+ T cells sorted from blood. The subset was: CD45RO+ cells pooled with CCR7-negative TemRA cells. This receptor was taken from a woman aged 30 to 39 in good health. The chain uses TRBV28 and TRBJ1-4, with a possible D match to TRBD1 (6 bases). CDR3 loop: CASSDGGGLEKLFF. The CDR3 nucleotides are TGTGCCAGCAGCGATGGCGGGGGGCTCGAAAAACTGTTTTTT.